The source of this T cell receptor (beta chain) is a study of blood T cell repertoires in COVID-19. Profiled with immunoSEQ multiplex PCR; TCRdb holds only in-frame clones, not every one. The sample records around 400,000 clones, roughly 86% being singletons. This clone was found a few times. Germline CDR1 LNHDA, CDR2 SQIVND (reference sequence). The germline V and J ends were trimmed by 1 base and 0 bases, with 12 bases remaining between them. The CDR3 contains 16 residues. Sequenced material: peripheral blood. The sequence was obtained from a woman aged 55-69 years with COVID-19, enrolled during active disease. The chain employs TRBV19 and TRBJ1-1; no definite D call. The CDR3 is CASSIAAFGMNTEAFF. CDR3 in DNA: TGTGCCAGTAGTATAGCTGCTTTCGGGATGAACACTGAAGCTTTCTTT.